Below, one T cell receptor (beta chain) is given with its context. In this sample, this clonotype turned up a few times. Its recognized antigen is unknown. Base qualities are missing; no much larger clone stands one base away. Instrument used: Illumina MiSeq. TCRdb reanalyzed the raw reads on its own, using fastp at Q25 for trimming and MiXCR for clone calling, and kept in-frame beta chains. When rows share a CDR3 protein, they turn into one entry using the most common DNA and genes. In this sample the table shows roughly 5,800 distinct CDR3 sequences, over 9% of which occur a single time. Approximately 5.4% of the sample belongs to the ten largest clones. These data belong to a study. Germline trimming amounts to 4 bases on V and 2 bases on J, with 0 as the count of junction bases outside the gene matches. For CDR1 and CDR2, the germline V gene lists ENHRY and SYGVKD. The CDR3 spans 15 residues, from the cysteine through the phenylalanine. Just the 45-base CDR3 DNA is kept, in frame starting at base 1.

The source of this sequence is a human donor with rheumatoid arthritis. The chain links TRBV10-3 with TRBJ2-5, with 14 central nucleotides matching TRBD2. Sample: CD4+ T cells from synovial fluid. The base sequence is TGTGCCATCAGTGGACTAGCGGGAGGGCAAGAGACCCAGTACTTC. The resulting protein is CAISGLAGGQETQYF.